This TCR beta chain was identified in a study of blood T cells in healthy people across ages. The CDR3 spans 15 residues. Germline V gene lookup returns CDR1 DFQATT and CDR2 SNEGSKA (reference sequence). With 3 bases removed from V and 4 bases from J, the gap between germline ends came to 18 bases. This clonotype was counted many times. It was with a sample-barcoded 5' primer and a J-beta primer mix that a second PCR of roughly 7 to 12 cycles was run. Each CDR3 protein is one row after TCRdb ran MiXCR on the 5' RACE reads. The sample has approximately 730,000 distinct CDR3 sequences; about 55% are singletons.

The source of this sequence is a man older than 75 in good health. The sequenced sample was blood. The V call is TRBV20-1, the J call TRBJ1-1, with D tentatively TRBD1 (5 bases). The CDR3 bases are TGCAGTGCTAGTGGGGCCATGGCTGTGGGCACTGAAGCTTTCTTT. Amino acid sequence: CSASGAMAVGTEAFF.